This passage covers 18 T cell receptor beta chains from one sample sequenced in a study of yellow fever vaccine responses in identical twins. TCRdb re-called the RT-PCR reads through MiXCR, storing one row per CDR3 protein. The sample includes more than 11,000 distinct CDR3 sequences, 84% of them seen just once. Sample: T cells from blood (PBMCs), unsorted or a sorted subset (not recorded which), taken before or after yellow fever vaccination (not recorded which). The source is a woman under 30 who received the yellow fever vaccine.

This clonotype was detected once. V usage is TRBV5-1 and J usage is TRBJ1-2; D gene uncertain. The CDR3 extends over 15 amino acids. V lost 0 bases to trimming and J lost 4 bases, with 13 bases between them. In germline, CDR1 is SGHRS, CDR2 YFSETQ. DNA for the CDR3: TGCGCCAGCAGCTTGGAGGAGGGCTTCCCCTATGGCTACACCTTC. Residues: CASSLEEGFPYGYTF.

The chain joins TRBV18 to TRBJ1-6, with 9 bases identical to TRBD1. The CDR3 contains 14 residues. V lost 4 bases to trimming and J lost 8 bases; unmatched junction nucleotides: 3. Per germline, CDR1 KGHSH and CDR2 LQKENI. The CDR3 coding sequence is TGTGCCAGCTCACTTACAGGGGGCGATTCACCCCTCCACTTT. Translating it yields CASSLTGGDSPLHF.

This clonotype was detected only once. This chain connects TRBV24-1 to TRBJ2-5, with 9 nucleotides matching TRBD1. Germline V gene sequence: CDR1 KGHDR, CDR2 SFDVKD. The CDR3 extends over 14 amino acids. V lost 3 bases to trimming and J lost 4 bases; unmatched junction nucleotides: 2. The CDR3, as DNA: TGTGCCACCAGTGATAGGACAGGGGTAGAGACCCAGTACTTC. Its translation: CATSDRTGVETQYF.

J is TRBJ2-3 and V is TRBV29-1; D unresolved. The CDR3 has 13 residues. The V end was cut by 4 bases, the J end by 3 bases, with 11 bases between. Per germline, CDR1 SQVTM and CDR2 ANQGSEA. CDR3 sequence reads: CSVGVSRTDTQYF. Written as DNA, the CDR3 is TGCAGCGTTGGAGTGTCGAGGACAGATACGCAGTATTTT.

This clonotype is a singleton in its sample. The rearrangement links TRBV29-1 to TRBJ2-1, with 7 bases fitting TRBD1. CDR3 size: 15 residues. Germline V gives CDR1 SQVTM, CDR2 ANQGSEA. The V and J ends lost 6 bases and 4 bases, in that order; junction bases with no gene match: 12. This CDR3 reads CSVGDRRGAYNEQFF. The CDR3 bases are TGCAGCGTGGGGGACAGAAGAGGAGCTTACAATGAGCAGTTCTTC.

The chain carries TRBV5-6 and TRBJ1-3; a weak D match, TRBD1 (5 bases). The V gene lost 3 bases and the J gene lost 1 base, with 11 bases spanning the gap. The germline V gene encodes CDR1 SGHDT and CDR2 YYEEEE. This CDR3 has 15 residues. For the CDR3, the DNA is TGTGCCAGCAGCTGGGGCTTTGGGTCTGGAAACACCATATATTTT. This gives the protein CASSWGFGSGNTIYF.

The V gene is TRBV29-1, the J gene TRBJ1-1; D gene uncertain. The CDR3 runs 13 residues. The germline gives CDR1 SQVTM, CDR2 ANQGSEA. Trimming took off 5 bases at V and 1 base at J, with 11 bases between the two ends. The CDR3 is CSVRWAANTEAFF. The DNA for the CDR3 is TGCAGCGTTCGCTGGGCCGCGAACACTGAAGCTTTCTTT. The full variable domain, its missing parts supplied by reference TRBV29-1 and TRBJ1-1, is SAVISQKPSRDICQRGTSLTIQCQVDSQVTMMFWYRQQPGQSLTLIATANQGSEATYESGFVIDKFPISRPNLTFSTLTVSNMSPEDSSIYLCSVRWAANTEAFFGQGTRLTVV.

This chain links TRBV7-7 with TRBJ2-2, with D uncertain. The CDR3 extends over 14 amino acids. The germline V gene has CDR1 SSHAT and CDR2 FNYEAQ (reference sequence). V gave up 2 bases and J gave up 0 bases, with 4 bases separating them. This CDR3 reads CASSLYANTGELFF. The CDR3, as DNA: TGTGCCAGCAGCTTATACGCGAACACCGGGGAGCTGTTTTTT.

The chain combines TRBV20-1 with TRBJ2-7; maybe TRBD1 (6 bases). CDR3 length equals 12 residues. Per germline, CDR1 DFQATT and CDR2 SNEGSKA (reference sequence). V was shortened by 1 base and J by 3 bases, with 7 bases between the two germline ends. The chain's CDR3 is CSARVDSYEQYF. The DNA for the CDR3 is TGCAGTGCTAGAGTGGACAGCTACGAGCAGTACTTC.

The chain recombines TRBV7-9 with TRBJ2-3, with D possibly matching TRBD2 (7 bases). The CDR3 contains 15 residues. CDR1 and CDR2 (germline): SEHNR, FQNEAQ (reference sequence). The germline V and J ends were trimmed by 4 bases and 3 bases, with 14 bases remaining between them. Here the CDR3 DNA reads TGTGCCAGCAGCTCGTGGGGGGGGCCAACAGATACGCAGTATTTT. Translating it yields CASSSWGGPTDTQYF.

The chain employs TRBV5-1 and TRBJ2-5; 12 bases align to TRBD1. With V trimmed by 4 bases and J by 5 bases, 6 bases remained unmatched. CDR3 length equals 15 residues. CDR1 is SGHRS and CDR2 is YFSETQ in the germline V gene. The CDR3 is CASSPGTGGRETQYF. DNA of the CDR3: TGCGCCAGCAGCCCCGGGACAGGGGGCAGGGAGACCCAGTACTTC.

V gene TRBV2 combines with J gene TRBJ2-3; no definite D call. This CDR3 is 13 amino acids long. Germline V gene sequence: CDR1 SNHLY, CDR2 FYNNEI. Trimming left V 7 bases short and J 2 bases short, with 10 bases between. CDR3 protein: CASKRAFTDTQYF. As DNA, the CDR3 is TGTGCCAGCAAACGGGCGTTCACAGATACGCAGTATTTT.

This chain links TRBV11-1 with TRBJ2-3; no firm D call. In germline, CDR1 is SGHAT, CDR2 FQDESV (reference sequence). Trimming cost V 5 bases and J 2 bases, with 2 bases left between them. The CDR3 has 11 amino acids. CDR3 amino acids: CASSLTDTQYF. Written as DNA, the CDR3 is TGTGCCAGCAGCCTCACAGATACGCAGTATTTT.

This clonotype was observed once. The V gene is TRBV4-1, the J gene TRBJ2-1; D unclear. Trimming removed 4 bases from V and 0 bases from J, with 13 bases in between. This CDR3 comprises 16 residues. CDR1 is MGHRA and CDR2 is YSYEKL in the germline V gene. The CDR3 DNA follows: TGCGCCAGCAGCCCCCCGACAAAAAGCTCCTACAATGAGCAGTTCTTC. Translating it yields CASSPPTKSSYNEQFF.

The rearrangement uses TRBV12-3 or TRBV12-4 and TRBJ2-7, with 8 bases matching TRBD1. Losses at the gene ends were 4 bases for V and 6 bases for J; bases not matched to a gene: 14. There are 16 residues in the CDR3. The CDR3 here is CASSSAQGAGTGEQYF. CDR3 coding DNA: TGTGCCAGCAGTTCCGCCCAGGGGGCAGGAACGGGCGAGCAGTACTTC.

The chain combines TRBV12-3 or TRBV12-4 with TRBJ1-5; D perhaps matches TRBD1 (6 bases). The CDR3 is 14 amino acids. Trimming removed 8 bases at V and 4 bases at J, with 15 bases between. The CDR3 here is CASGGTLQNQPQHF. Written as DNA, the CDR3 is TGTGCCAGCGGAGGGACACTACAGAATCAGCCCCAGCATTTT.

The rearrangement joins TRBV29-1 to TRBJ2-7, with D unresolved. Germline CDR1 SQVTM, CDR2 ANQGSEA. V gave up 7 bases and J gave up 0 bases, with 13 bases separating them. This CDR3 is 13 amino acids long. The CDR3 bases are TGCAGCGGGTTAAGCCGGAACTCCTACGAGCAGTACTTC. Protein sequence: CSGLSRNSYEQYF.

V and J are TRBV28 and TRBJ2-1; D perhaps matches TRBD1 (6 bases). Germline loops: CDR1 MDHEN, CDR2 SYDVKM. The CDR3 has 11 amino acids. V dropped 5 bases and J dropped 13 bases, with 12 bases sitting between them. CDR3 sequence reads: CASSHDRNQFF. Here the CDR3 DNA reads TGTGCCAGCAGTCACGACAGGAATCAGTTCTTC.